Sequencing of this T cell receptor beta chain was carried out in a study of blood T cell repertoires in COVID-19. Study-wide background: Samples representing acute and convalescent COVID-19 were sourced from the United States, Italy and Spain. T cells, B-cell-depleted T cells, or PBMCs supplied cDNA or gDNA.

The cohort comprised adults aged 18 to 89 years residing in under 30 US areas. Two consecutive negative NP/OP PCR tests, clearance, or resolved symptoms defined Cohort 3 recovery. The CDR3 spans 14 residues. Trimming took 3 bases from V and 4 from J, leaving 12 bases between them. Germline CDR1 and CDR2: MDHEN and SYDVKM. A few counts support this clone. The method was immunoSEQ multiplex PCR; TCRdb's version includes in-frame clones alone and lacks a portion of them. The sample carries some 300,000 clones, 88% recorded once. This receptor was identified in a woman aged 25 to 39 who had recovered from COVID-19. Sequencing was carried out using PBMCs or T cells enriched from blood (not recorded which). The J gene is TRBJ1-1, the V gene TRBV28, with D hard to call. This CDR3 is CASSFYLRGTEAFF. The DNA for the CDR3 is TGTGCCAGCAGTTTTTACCTCCGGGGCACTGAAGCTTTCTTT. The full variable domain, in which reference TRBV28 and TRBJ1-1 provide the parts outside the CDR3, is DVKVTQSSRYLVKRTGEKVFLECVQDMDHENMFWYRQDPGLGLRLIYFSYDVKMKEKGDIPEGYSVSREKKERFSLILESASTNQTSMYLCASSFYLRGTEAFFGQGTRLTVV.